This T cell receptor (beta chain) was obtained from a study of blood T cell repertoires in COVID-19. Study-wide context: The United States, Italy and Spain were the sources of the acute and convalescent COVID-19 samples.

Original data processing: Estimation of nucleated cell counts was performed using reference gene primer amplification. This table comes from immunoSEQ multiplex PCR, and its TCRdb copy is limited to in-frame clones, with some not included. V, J and clone size are those of that table, while D and trimming were read from the DNA. Of 350,000 to 400,000 clones listed, around 90% are singletons. Germline assignment: CDR1 SGHRS and CDR2 YFSETQ. The CDR3 runs 14 residues. Trimming stripped 7 bases from V and 1 base from J, with 13 bases between. The chain has TRBV5-1 and TRBJ2-3, with D perhaps matching TRBD2 (5 bases). This sequence originates from a man younger than 30 with active or convalescent COVID-19. The source material was peripheral blood. As DNA, the CDR3 is TGCGCCAGCCGCCGGGCGGGCCGCACAGATACGCAGTATTTT. It yields the protein CASRRAGRTDTQYF.